The 2 T cell receptor beta chains presented below share a single source sample, sequenced in a study of blood T cell repertoires in COVID-19. The method was immunoSEQ multiplex PCR; TCRdb's version includes in-frame clones alone and lacks a portion of them. The sample holds 150,000 to 200,000 clones, around 84% seen once. Sequencing was done on a sample of peripheral blood. The receptor set was obtained from a woman in her seventies with COVID-19, enrolled during active disease.

This chain connects TRBV5-1 to TRBJ1-1; D is uncertain. The CDR3 covers 15 residues. Germline CDR1 is SGHRS and CDR2 is YFSETQ. V dropped 2 bases and J dropped 2 bases, with 13 bases sitting between them. CDR3 residues: CASSFVADINTEAFF. The CDR3 DNA is TGCGCCAGCAGCTTTGTGGCAGACATTAACACTGAAGCTTTCTTT.

This clone was seen a single time. V is TRBV14 and J is TRBJ1-1; 10 bases map to TRBD1. Germline CDR1 and CDR2: SGHDN and FVKESK. CDR3 length equals 16 residues. V lost 3 bases, J lost 5 bases, and 9 bases stayed unmatched. For the CDR3, the DNA is TGTGCCAGCAGCCATTTTACCGGGACAGGGGTTACTGAAGCTTTCTTT. It is translated as CASSHFTGTGVTEAFF.